These 28 T cell receptor beta chains share one sample of origin, sequenced in a study of OX40 agonist ivuxolimab in advanced cancers. Produced via immunoSEQ multiplex PCR; TCRdb's table is partial and in-frame only. The data show tens of thousands of clones, with about four fifths seen just once and 5% held by the top ten. Here the sequenced sample was CD4+ or CD8+ T cells sorted from blood, taken in a trial of the OX40 agonist ivuxolimab. These receptors all stem from an adult with an advanced solid tumor such as melanoma, head and neck, liver or kidney cancer.

J is TRBJ2-3 and V is TRBV9, with 13 bases identical to TRBD2. Unmatched junction bases numbered 1, after V lost 0 bases and J lost 6 bases. The CDR3 runs 15 residues. The germline CDR1 and CDR2 sequences are SGDLS and YYNGEE. CDR3 loop: CASSVGLAGGDTQYF. The CDR3, as DNA: TGTGCCAGCAGCGTAGGACTAGCGGGGGGTGATACGCAGTATTTT.

This clone was seen just once. The CDR3 DNA sequence: TGTGCCAGCAGTTATGACACTGAAGCTTTCTTT. Translating it yields CASSYDTEAFF. The gene calls are TRBV6-5 and TRBJ1-1; D unresolved. The V and J ends lost 3 bases and 3 bases respectively, with 2 bases between them. Germline V gene sequence: CDR1 MNHEY, CDR2 SVGAGI. CDR3 size: 11 residues.

The chain is built from TRBV10-3 and TRBJ2-5; 10 nucleotides line up with TRBD2. TRBJ2-7 explains the end of the DNA better; the J call may be wrong. Germline CDR1 ENHRY, CDR2 SYGVKD. This CDR3 has 15 amino acids. CDR3 sequence: CAIMNPGTSEYEQYF. DNA of the CDR3: TGTGCCATCATGAACCCCGGGACTAGCGAATACGAGCAGTACTTC.

As for this clone: One junction end does not reproduce the germline sequence, and a read error may be involved. The CDR3 bases are TGTGCCAGCCGTGACTACTCGATCTACGAGCAGTACTTC. Protein product: CASRDYSIYEQYF. The chain couples TRBV6-1 to TRBJ2-7; perhaps TRBD2 as D (5 bases). Per germline, CDR1 MNHNS and CDR2 SASEGT. The CDR3 runs to 13 residues.

V is TRBV2 and J is TRBJ2-5; 9 bases map to TRBD1. The CDR3 is 14 residues long. Germline CDR1 is SNHLY and CDR2 is FYNNEI. With V trimmed by 3 bases and J by 5 bases, 4 bases remained unmatched. The chain's CDR3 is CASSDGQGSETQYF. CDR3 bases: TGTGCCAGCAGTGACGGACAGGGGAGTGAGACCCAGTACTTC.

The V and J genes are TRBV19 and TRBJ2-3; D gene uncertain. V was shortened by 5 bases and J by 7 bases, with 13 bases between the two germline ends. Germline V CDR1 and CDR2: LNHDA, SQIVND (reference sequence). The CDR3 consists of 13 residues. CDR3 amino acids: CASSGPGYNTQYF. The CDR3, as DNA: TGTGCCAGTAGTGGCCCCGGTTACAATACGCAGTATTTT.

V usage is TRBV11-3 and J usage is TRBJ1-5; D gene uncertain. There are 12 residues in the CDR3. The V end was cut by 8 bases, the J end by 0 bases, with 5 bases between. CDR1 SGHNT and CDR2 YENEEA come from the germline V gene. The CDR3 sequence is CASLYSNQPQHF. CDR3 DNA sequence: TGTGCCAGCCTGTATAGCAATCAGCCCCAGCATTTT.

The chain joins TRBV18 to TRBJ2-1; the D gene is possibly TRBD2 (6 bases). The ends were cut back, 2 bases at V and 2 bases at J, with 10 bases in the middle. The germline gives CDR1 KGHSH, CDR2 LQKENI. The CDR3 spans 15 residues. CDR3 residues: CASSPSGQTYNEQFF. The CDR3 DNA reads TGTGCCAGCTCACCAAGCGGGCAGACCTACAATGAGCAGTTCTTC.

This chain uses TRBV7-9 with TRBJ1-1; unclear D gene. Germline CDR1 SEHNR, CDR2 FQNEAQ (reference sequence). The CDR3 consists of 13 residues. Trimming pared 5 bases from V and 3 bases from J, leaving 10 bases between. In DNA, the CDR3 is TGTGCCAGCAGCACCCCTCAGTACACTGAAGCTTTCTTT. Its translation: CASSTPQYTEAFF.

V gene TRBV18 combines with J gene TRBJ2-3, with 8 bases lining up with TRBD1. V lost 5 bases to trimming and J lost 6 bases; unmatched junction nucleotides: 4. Germline V gene lookup returns CDR1 KGHSH and CDR2 LQKENI. The CDR3 spans 13 residues. In DNA form, the CDR3 reads TGTGCCAGCTCAGTACAGGGGGTGGATACGCAGTATTTT. Its translation: CASSVQGVDTQYF.

The table lists this clone with a count of one. The chain combines TRBV6-5 with TRBJ2-2, with a tentative D call TRBD1 (5 bases). The V gene lost 5 bases and the J gene lost 4 bases, with 5 bases spanning the gap. The CDR3 contains 12 residues. Germline V CDR1 and CDR2: MNHEY, SVGAGI. CDR3 sequence reads: CASSRGTGELFF. DNA for the CDR3: TGTGCCAGCAGTAGGGGCACCGGGGAGCTGTTTTTT.

CDR3 sequence reads: CASSKGRISSNEQFF. For the CDR3, the DNA is TGTGCCAGCAGCAAGGGCCGCATCTCTTCCAATGAGCAGTTCTTC. The gene calls are TRBV9 and TRBJ2-1; D is unclear. The CDR3 contains 15 residues. Germline assignment: CDR1 SGDLS and CDR2 YYNGEE. The V and J ends lost 4 bases and 6 bases respectively, with 17 bases between them.

V gene TRBV2 combines with J gene TRBJ1-4; D may be TRBD1 (5 bases). Germline CDR1 SNHLY, CDR2 FYNNEI. The CDR3 runs 18 residues. Trimming took 0 bases from V and 6 from J, leaving 20 bases between them. CDR3 DNA: TGTGCCAGCAGTGAAGCGGGCAGGGTCCTCCCGGTGGATGAAAAACTGTTTTTT. Amino acid sequence: CASSEAGRVLPVDEKLFF.

This clone appeared a single time. This chain joins TRBV11-1 and TRBJ2-7; TRBD1 matches 9 bases. This CDR3 spans 13 amino acids. The germline V gene encodes CDR1 SGHAT and CDR2 FQDESV (reference sequence). With V trimmed by 6 bases and J by 2 bases, 2 bases remained unmatched. The CDR3 loop reads CASSTGGPYEQYF. The CDR3 coding sequence is TGTGCCAGCAGTACAGGGGGCCCCTACGAGCAGTACTTC.

This chain links TRBV4-2 with TRBJ1-6, with D unresolved. This CDR3 comprises 13 residues. Trimming removed 5 bases at V and 11 bases at J, with 13 bases between. Germline V CDR1 and CDR2: LGHNA, YNFKEQ. The CDR3 sequence: CASSLGRWPPLHF. CDR3 coding DNA: TGTGCCAGCAGCTTAGGACGGTGGCCACCCCTCCACTTT.

This chain joins TRBV7-2 and TRBJ1-5; unclear D gene. The CDR3 runs 12 residues. V was trimmed by 5 bases and J by 4 bases, leaving 6 bases between them. Germline V gene lookup returns CDR1 SGHTA and CDR2 FQGNSA. This CDR3 is CASSLSNQPQHF. The CDR3 DNA sequence: TGTGCCAGCAGCCTAAGTAATCAGCCCCAGCATTTT.

V gene TRBV15 combines with J gene TRBJ2-7; 12 nucleotides agree with TRBD2. Germline V lookup: CDR1 LNHNV, CDR2 YYDKDF (reference sequence). V lost 5 bases to trimming and J lost 7 bases; unmatched junction nucleotides: 9. The CDR3 consists of 15 residues. The CDR3 loop is CATSGRLAGAGEQYF. CDR3 coding DNA: TGTGCCACCAGCGGGCGACTAGCGGGGGCCGGGGAGCAGTACTTC.

The V call is TRBV19, the J call TRBJ2-6; 10 bases match TRBD1. The CDR3 extends over 16 amino acids. V lost 6 bases to trimming and J lost 1 base; unmatched junction nucleotides: 3. Germline V gene lookup returns CDR1 LNHDA and CDR2 SQIVND (reference sequence). In DNA form, the CDR3 reads TGTGCCAGTAGCGGGACAGGGGCTTCTGGGGCCAACGTCCTGACTTTC. Amino acid sequence: CASSGTGASGANVLTF.

CDR3 sequence: CASSPTGSETQYF. CDR3 DNA: TGTGCCAGCAGCCCTACAGGGTCAGAGACCCAGTACTTC. This sequence joins TRBV11-3 and TRBJ2-5; maybe TRBD1 (6 bases). Trimming shortened V by 5 bases and J by 4 bases, and 11 bases separated the two germline ends. CDR3 length: 13 residues. Germline V CDR1 and CDR2: SGHNT, YENEEA.

The CDR3 nucleotides read TGTGCCAGCAGCAGAGTCTACTTCGGTGAGCAGTTCTTC. This translates into CASSRVYFGEQFF. The chain employs TRBV7-7 and TRBJ2-1; D is unresolved. This CDR3 has 13 amino acids. The germline V gene has CDR1 SSHAT and CDR2 FNYEAQ (reference sequence). V lost 5 bases to trimming and J lost 9 bases, with 14 bases between them.

This chain uses TRBV19 with TRBJ2-3, with 8 bases lining up with TRBD2. This CDR3 is 16 amino acids long. Germline CDR1 reads LNHDA; CDR2 reads SQIVND (reference sequence). V gave up 0 bases and J gave up 4 bases; unmatched junction bases: 6. CDR3 region: CASSIESGRMSDTQYF. CDR3 bases: TGTGCCAGTAGTATAGAGAGCGGGAGAATGTCAGATACGCAGTATTTT.

The J gene is TRBJ2-2, the V gene TRBV10-3; 8 bases line up with TRBD1. CDR1 ENHRY and CDR2 SYGVKD come from the germline V gene. V lost 7 bases to trimming and J lost 4 bases; unmatched junction nucleotides: 8. The CDR3 contains 15 residues. This CDR3 reads CAINPGGAVTGELFF. The DNA of the CDR3 is TGTGCCATCAACCCAGGGGGCGCGGTCACCGGGGAGCTGTTTTTT.

The chain uses TRBV10-2 and TRBJ1-4; maybe TRBD1 (5 bases). Trimming removed 2 bases at V and 7 bases at J, with 14 bases between. Germline V CDR1 and CDR2: WSHSY, SAAADI. This CDR3 is 15 amino acids long. The CDR3 sequence: CASSEGRGTGEKLFF. The CDR3 DNA reads as TGCGCCAGCAGTGAGGGAAGGGGTACGGGTGAAAAACTGTTTTTT.

The rearrangement joins TRBV19 to TRBJ1-1; D unclear. This CDR3 is built from 14 residues. Germline loops: CDR1 LNHDA, CDR2 SQIVND (reference sequence). V lost 6 bases and J lost 1, with 12 bases in between. The CDR3: CASSEPAANTEAFF. CDR3 DNA sequence: TGTGCCAGTAGCGAACCAGCGGCGAACACTGAAGCTTTCTTT.

This rearrangement joins TRBV7-2 to TRBJ2-7; D tentatively fits TRBD1 or TRBD2 (6 bases each). Per the germline V gene, CDR1 is SGHTA and CDR2 is FQGNSA. There are 19 residues in the CDR3. Trimming removed 6 bases from V and 2 bases from J, with 29 bases in between. The CDR3 bases are TGTGCCAGCAGTCTCCCACAGGGACGCCAAGCCGGGGGTCCCTACGAGCAGTACTTC. The encoded protein is CASSLPQGRQAGGPYEQYF.

The rearrangement uses TRBV4-1 and TRBJ2-7, with D perhaps TRBD2 (6 bases). V gave up 1 base and J gave up 5 bases, with 12 bases separating them. Germline V gene data show CDR1 as MGHRA and CDR2 as YSYEKL. This CDR3 has 14 residues. CDR3 loop: CASSQVGRVHEQYF. The DNA for the CDR3 is TGCGCCAGCAGCCAAGTCGGGAGAGTCCACGAGCAGTACTTC.

V usage is TRBV4-1 and J usage is TRBJ1-2; D is possibly TRBD1 (5 bases). This CDR3 is built from 15 residues. CDR1 and CDR2 from the germline V gene are MGHRA and YSYEKL. Trimming stripped 0 bases from V and 5 bases from J, with 13 bases between. For the CDR3, the DNA is TGCGCCAGCAGCCAAGAAGGGGTTGGGCGGTATGGCTACACCTTC. Its protein product is CASSQEGVGRYGYTF.

V is TRBV7-2 and J is TRBJ2-1, with 11 bases that match TRBD1. The germline V gene has CDR1 SGHTA and CDR2 FQGNSA. The CDR3 consists of 16 residues. V shed 0 bases and J 9 bases; nucleotides not matched to a gene: 7. The CDR3 DNA follows: TGTGCCAGCAGCTTAGCGAGGACAGGGGGCGGAGGTGAGCAGTTCTTC. Encoded protein: CASSLARTGGGGEQFF.